This T cell receptor (beta chain) was sequenced in a study of blood T cell repertoires in COVID-19. Whole-study context: The United States, Italy and Spain supplied acute and convalescent COVID-19 samples. The analysed material was cDNA or gDNA that came from T cells, B-cell-depleted T cells, or PBMCs.

As processed by the authors: Nucleated cell counts were estimated from reference gene primer amplification. The data were produced by immunoSEQ multiplex PCR, yet TCRdb's version contains in-frame clones alone and is incomplete. The DNA was the basis for D and trimming; V, J and clone size are from that table. The table records over 85,000 clones, around 90% of them present only once. Trimming took 2 bases from V and 5 from J, leaving 13 bases between them. CDR1 and CDR2 from the germline V gene are KGHSH and LQKENI. The CDR3 covers 16 residues. The sequenced sample consisted of peripheral blood. The V gene is TRBV18, the J gene TRBJ1-6, with D possibly TRBD1 on 5 matching bases. This sequence originates from a male donor with acute or convalescent COVID-19. CDR3 nucleotide sequence: TGTGCCAGCTCACCAGATCGGGGGGGTAATAATTCACCCCTCCACTTT. Amino acid sequence: CASSPDRGGNNSPLHF.